This is a list of T cell receptor beta chains from one sample in a study of OX40 agonist ivuxolimab in advanced cancers. Using immunoSEQ multiplex PCR, the repertoire was profiled, and TCRdb retains in-frame clones only, with some absent. The sample consists of about 86,000 clones, around 88% of them appearing once. Sample: CD4+ or CD8+ T cells sorted from blood, taken in a trial of the OX40 agonist ivuxolimab. These receptors all come from an adult with an advanced solid tumor such as melanoma, head and neck, liver or kidney cancer. Each CDR3 is given with its conserved first and last residue. A D gene is named only where the DNA matches it firmly. Some rows mark clone size as missing; the rest say once, few, many or name a class of expanded clone.

j_call clone_size v_call d_call cdr3_length cdr3_nt cdr3_aa
TRBJ2-3 - TRBV6-5 - 14 TGTGCCAGCAGTTCAGGGGCTAGCACAGATACGCAGTATTTT CASSSGASTDTQYF
TRBJ2-2 - TRBV7-6 - 15 TGTGCCAGCAGTAGTCGGACGGAGAACACCGGGGAGCTGTTTTTT CASSSRTENTGELFF
TRBJ2-5 - TRBV15 TRBD2 15 TGTGCCACCAGCAGCCCGCAGACTAGCAAAGAGACCCAGTACTTC CATSSPQTSKETQYF
TRBJ1-4 - TRBV28 TRBD1 15 TGTGCCAGCAGTTGGGGGGACAGGAGTAATGAAAAACTGTTTTTT CASSWGDRSNEKLFF
TRBJ1-2 - TRBV9 - 13 TGTGCCAGCAGCGTAGAAGCTAACTATGGCTACACCTTC CASSVEANYGYTF
TRBJ1-2 - TRBV7-9 TRBD1 13 TGTGCCAGCAGCTTAGGGACAGGGAACGGCTACACCTTC CASSLGTGNGYTF
TRBJ1-1 - TRBV5-1 - 14 TGCGCCAGCAGCTTGGACACTGCAGTCGCTGAAGCTTTCTTT CASSLDTAVAEAFF
TRBJ1-3 - TRBV7-8 - 14 TGTGCCAGCAGCTTAGTAGGGCTCGGAAACACCATATATTTT CASSLVGLGNTIYF
TRBJ2-2 medium-sized TRBV5-1 - 16 TGCGCCAGCAGCTTGGCTCCGGGAAGTGGCACCGGGGAGCTGTTTTTT CASSLAPGSGTGELFF
TRBJ1-2 - TRBV12-5 - 14 TGTGCTAGTGGTCCGGAATGGGCTCACTATGGCTACACCTTC CASGPEWAHYGYTF
TRBJ1-1 - TRBV4-2 - 14 TGTGCCAGCAGCCAAGTGAGTCCAGGGACTGAAGCTTTCTTT CASSQVSPGTEAFF